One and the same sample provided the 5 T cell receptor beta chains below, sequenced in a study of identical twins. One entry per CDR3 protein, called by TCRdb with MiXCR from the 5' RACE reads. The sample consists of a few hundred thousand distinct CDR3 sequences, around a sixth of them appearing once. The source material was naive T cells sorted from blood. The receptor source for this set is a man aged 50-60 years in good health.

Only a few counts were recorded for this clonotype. CDR3 coding DNA: TGCAGTGCGGAACCCGCTCCGGGACTAGCGGGTTACAATGAGCAGTTCTTC. Translated: CSAEPAPGLAGYNEQFF. The rearrangement uses TRBV20-1 and TRBJ2-1, with 12 nucleotides matching TRBD2. Trimming at V came to 6 bases and at J to 4 bases, leaving 13 bases not matched to a gene. The CDR3 has 17 residues. The germline V gene encodes CDR1 DFQATT and CDR2 SNEGSKA (reference sequence).

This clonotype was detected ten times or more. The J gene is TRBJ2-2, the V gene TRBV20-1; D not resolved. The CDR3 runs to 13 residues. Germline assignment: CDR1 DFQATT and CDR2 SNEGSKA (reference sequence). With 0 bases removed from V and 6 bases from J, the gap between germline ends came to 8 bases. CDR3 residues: CSARDLKAGELFF. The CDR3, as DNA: TGCAGTGCTAGAGATCTAAAAGCCGGGGAGCTGTTTTTT.

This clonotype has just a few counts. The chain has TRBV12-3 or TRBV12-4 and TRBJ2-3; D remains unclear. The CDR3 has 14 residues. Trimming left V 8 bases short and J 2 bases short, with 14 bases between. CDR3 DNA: TGTGCCAGCTCGCTTCTAAGGTACACAGATACGCAGTATTTT. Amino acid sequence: CASSLLRYTDTQYF.

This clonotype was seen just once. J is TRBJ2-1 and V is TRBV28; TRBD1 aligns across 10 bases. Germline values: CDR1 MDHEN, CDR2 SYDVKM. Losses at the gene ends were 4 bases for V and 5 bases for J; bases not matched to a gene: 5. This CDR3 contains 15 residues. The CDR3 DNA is TGTGCCAGCAGTTCACCGGGACAGGGGAACAATGAGCAGTTCTTC. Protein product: CASSSPGQGNNEQFF. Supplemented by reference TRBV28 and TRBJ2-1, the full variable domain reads DVKVTQSSRYLVKRTGEKVFLECVQDMDHENMFWYRQDPGLGLRLIYFSYDVKMKEKGDIPEGYSVSREKKERFSLILESASTNQTSMYLCASSSPGQGNNEQFFGPGTRLTVL.

The CDR3 loop reads CAGERVWNTEAFF. The CDR3 region has the DNA TGTGCCGGCGAGCGGGTATGGAACACTGAAGCTTTCTTT. This sequence joins TRBV30 and TRBJ1-1; D is undetermined. V was clipped by 8 bases and J by 1 base, with 14 bases between them. This CDR3 has 13 residues. The germline gives CDR1 GTSNPN, CDR2 SVGIG (reference sequence).